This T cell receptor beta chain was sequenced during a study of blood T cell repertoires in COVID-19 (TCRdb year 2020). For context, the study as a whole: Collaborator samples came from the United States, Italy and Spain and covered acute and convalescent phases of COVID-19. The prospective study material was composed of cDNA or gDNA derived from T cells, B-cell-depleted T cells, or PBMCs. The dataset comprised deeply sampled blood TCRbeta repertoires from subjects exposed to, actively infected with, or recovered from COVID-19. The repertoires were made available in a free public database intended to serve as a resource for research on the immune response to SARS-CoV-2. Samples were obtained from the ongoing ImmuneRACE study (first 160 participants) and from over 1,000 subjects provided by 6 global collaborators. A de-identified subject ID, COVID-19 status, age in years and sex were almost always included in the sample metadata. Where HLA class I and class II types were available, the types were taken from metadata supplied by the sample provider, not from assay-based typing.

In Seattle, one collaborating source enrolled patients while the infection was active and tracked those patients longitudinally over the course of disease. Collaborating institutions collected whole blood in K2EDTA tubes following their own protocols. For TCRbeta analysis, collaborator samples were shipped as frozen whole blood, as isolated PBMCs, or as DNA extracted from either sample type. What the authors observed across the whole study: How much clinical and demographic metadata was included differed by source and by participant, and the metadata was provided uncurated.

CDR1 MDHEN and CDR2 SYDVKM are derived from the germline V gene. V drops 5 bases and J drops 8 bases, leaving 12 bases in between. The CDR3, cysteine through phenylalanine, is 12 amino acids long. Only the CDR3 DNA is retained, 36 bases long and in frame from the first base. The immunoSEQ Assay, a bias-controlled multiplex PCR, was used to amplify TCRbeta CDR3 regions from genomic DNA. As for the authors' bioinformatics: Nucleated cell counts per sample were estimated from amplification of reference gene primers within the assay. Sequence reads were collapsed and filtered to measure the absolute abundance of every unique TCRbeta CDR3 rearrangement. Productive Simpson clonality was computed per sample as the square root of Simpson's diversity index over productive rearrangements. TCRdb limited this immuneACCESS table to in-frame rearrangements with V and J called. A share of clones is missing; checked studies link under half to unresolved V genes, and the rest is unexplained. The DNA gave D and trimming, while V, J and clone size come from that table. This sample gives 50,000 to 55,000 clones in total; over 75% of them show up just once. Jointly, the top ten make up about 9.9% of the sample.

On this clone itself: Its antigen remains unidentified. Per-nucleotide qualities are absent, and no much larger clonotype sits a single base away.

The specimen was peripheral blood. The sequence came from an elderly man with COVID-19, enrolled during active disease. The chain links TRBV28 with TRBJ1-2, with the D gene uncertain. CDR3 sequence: CASSTTRSGYTF. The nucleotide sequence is TGTGCCAGCAGTACTACAAGGTCGGGCTACACCTTC.